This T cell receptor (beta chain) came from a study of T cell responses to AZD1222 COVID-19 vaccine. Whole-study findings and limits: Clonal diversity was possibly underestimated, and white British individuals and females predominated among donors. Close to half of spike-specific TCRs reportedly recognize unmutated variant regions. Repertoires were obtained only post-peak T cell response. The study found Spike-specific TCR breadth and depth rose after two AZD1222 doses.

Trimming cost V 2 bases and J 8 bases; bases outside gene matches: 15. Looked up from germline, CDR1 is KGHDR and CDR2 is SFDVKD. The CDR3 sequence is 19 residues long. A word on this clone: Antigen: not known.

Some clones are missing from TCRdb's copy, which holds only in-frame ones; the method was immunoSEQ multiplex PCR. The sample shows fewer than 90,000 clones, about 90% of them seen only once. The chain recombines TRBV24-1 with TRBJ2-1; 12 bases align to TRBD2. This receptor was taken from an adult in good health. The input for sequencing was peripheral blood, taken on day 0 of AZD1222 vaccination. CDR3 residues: CATSDSGTSGRPWVDEQFF. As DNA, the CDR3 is TGTGCCACCAGTGATTCCGGGACTAGCGGGCGTCCATGGGTCGATGAGCAGTTCTTC.